Presented here are 5 T cell receptor beta chains from one specimen sequenced in a study of blood T cells in healthy people across ages. Combining a sample-barcoded 5' primer with a J-beta primer mix, a second PCR ran for roughly 7 to 12 cycles. Via MiXCR, TCRdb re-called the 5' RACE reads, giving one row per CDR3 protein. There are around 1,900,000 distinct CDR3 sequences in the sample; 35% to 50% occur only once, and 20% to 25% lies in the top ten. Material: blood. Every receptor here comes from a human donor in good health.

This clonotype was seen only once. The CDR3 DNA follows: TGCGCCAGCAGCCAATTCTTCGGCAGGAGCACCGGGGAGCTGTTTTTT. Translated: CASSQFFGRSTGELFF. The chain has TRBV4-1 and TRBJ2-2; no clear D gene. The CDR3 consists of 16 residues. Germline CDR1 and CDR2: MGHRA and YSYEKL. V was trimmed by 2 bases and J by 4 bases, leaving 14 bases between them.

In its sample, this clonotype was seen a few times. The chain recombines TRBV12-3 or TRBV12-4 with TRBJ2-5, with D tentatively TRBD1 (5 bases). V lost 3 bases to trimming and J lost 1 base, with 9 bases between them. CDR3 length equals 14 residues. The CDR3 sequence is CASSLWGSQETQYF. The CDR3 DNA sequence: TGTGCCAGCAGTTTGTGGGGCAGCCAAGAGACCCAGTACTTC.

The V call is TRBV13, the J call TRBJ2-7, with 10 nucleotides matching TRBD2. The J call may be incorrect, as the DNA end agrees better with TRBJ2-5. The germline CDR1 and CDR2 sequences are PRHDT and FYEKMQ (reference sequence). This CDR3 is 17 amino acids long. The CDR3 DNA reads TGTGCCAGCAGCAACCATGGAGCGGGGGGGCCATACGAGACCCAGTACTTC. Translating gives CASSNHGAGGPYETQYF.

This clonotype was picked up many times. A read error may produce the germline difference seen at one junction end. This rearrangement joins TRBV5-1 to TRBJ2-5, with D unclear. CDR1 is SGHRS and CDR2 is YFSETQ in the germline V gene. CDR3 length: 13 residues. This CDR3 reads CASSLGNQETQYF. The CDR3, as DNA: TGTGCCAGCAGCTTAGGAAACCAAGAGACCCAGTACTTC.

V and J are TRBV12-3 or TRBV12-4 and TRBJ1-2; a possible D gene is TRBD1 (5 bases). The CDR3 has 13 amino acids. With 5 bases removed from V and 3 bases from J, the gap between germline ends came to 10 bases. The CDR3 DNA reads TGTGCCAGCAGTACAGGAGAGGACTATGGCTACACCTTC. Translated: CASSTGEDYGYTF.